The entry below gives a single T cell receptor beta chain sequence along with its context. The entry originates in a study of cytomegalovirus exposure and HLA in healthy donors. Primers: 60 Vbeta forward and 13 Jbeta reverse. Assay: immunoSEQ multiplex PCR; the TCRdb copy retains only in-frame clones and omits some. The sample contains roughly 200,000 clones, about four fifths of which appear only once. The germline gives CDR1 SGDLS, CDR2 YYNGEE. The CDR3 has 15 amino acids. V was clipped by 10 bases and J by 0 bases, with 17 bases between them. The sequencing sample was made of PBMCs. The chain links TRBV9 to TRBJ1-3; no clear D. The receptor was isolated from a man aged 35-49 years in good health and CMV-seropositive. The CDR3 protein is CARPARLSSGNTIYF. The CDR3 DNA reads TGTGCCCGCCCGGCGCGGCTGAGCTCTGGAAACACCATATATTTT.